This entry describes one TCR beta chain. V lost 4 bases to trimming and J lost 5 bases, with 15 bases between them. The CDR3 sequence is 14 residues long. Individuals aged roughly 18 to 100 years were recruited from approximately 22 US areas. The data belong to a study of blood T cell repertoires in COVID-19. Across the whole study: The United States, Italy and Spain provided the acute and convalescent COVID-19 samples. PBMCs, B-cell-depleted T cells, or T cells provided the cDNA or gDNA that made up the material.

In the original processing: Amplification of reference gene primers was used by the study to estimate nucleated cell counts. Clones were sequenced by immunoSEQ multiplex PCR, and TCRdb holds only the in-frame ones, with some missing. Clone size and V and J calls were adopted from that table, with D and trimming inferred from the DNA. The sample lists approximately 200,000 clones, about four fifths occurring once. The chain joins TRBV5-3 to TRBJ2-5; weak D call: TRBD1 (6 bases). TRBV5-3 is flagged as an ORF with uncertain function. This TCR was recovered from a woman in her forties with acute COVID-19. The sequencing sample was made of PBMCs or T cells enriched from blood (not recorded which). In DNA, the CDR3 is TGTGCCAGAAGCCCGGGACAAGCCCCCGAGACCCAGTACTTC. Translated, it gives CARSPGQAPETQYF.